The 28 T cell receptor beta chains presented below share a single source sample, sequenced in a study of blood T cell repertoires in COVID-19 (TCRdb year 2020). Preparation of the library involved the immunoSEQ multiplex PCR assay. The source is immuneACCESS, and TCRdb retained only in-frame sequences with V and J called. Part of the clones is not carried over; for the studies checked, unresolved V genes explain less than half of this, and the remainder is unexplained. The sample records a few hundred thousand clones, roughly 90% of which are singletons. The top ten clonotypes cover less than 3% of the sample. Sequences were obtained from PBMCs or T cells enriched from blood (not recorded which). The source is a woman between 50 and 59 years old who had been exposed to COVID-19.

The V call is TRBV7-2, the J call TRBJ1-2; TRBD1 is a possible D gene (6 bases). Germline values: CDR1 SGHTA, CDR2 FQGNSA. The germline V and J ends were trimmed by 4 bases and 4 bases, with 10 bases remaining between them. This CDR3 contains 13 residues. CDR3 bases: TGTGCCAGCAGCTCCACAGGGATCTATGGCTACACCTTC. Amino acid sequence: CASSSTGIYGYTF.

This sequence joins TRBV5-6 and TRBJ2-1; D possibly corresponds to TRBD2 (6 bases). Per germline, CDR1 SGHDT and CDR2 YYEEEE. This CDR3 is 12 amino acids long. Trimming shortened V by 5 bases and J by 9 bases, and 12 bases separated the two germline ends. CDR3 nucleotides: TGTGCCAGCAGGTGGGACTTCACTGAGCAGTTCTTC. Translating gives CASRWDFTEQFF.

The chain couples TRBV2 to TRBJ1-1; D uncertain. Germline V CDR1 and CDR2: SNHLY, FYNNEI. Trimming pared 5 bases from V and 1 base from J, leaving 14 bases between. The CDR3 is made up of 15 amino acids. This CDR3 is CASSLTTVGNTEAFF. The CDR3 region has the DNA TGTGCCAGCAGTTTGACCACAGTGGGGAACACTGAAGCTTTCTTT.

This chain uses TRBV7-9 with TRBJ1-2, with 7 bases that match TRBD1. CDR1 and CDR2 from the germline V gene are SEHNR and FQNEAQ (reference sequence). The CDR3 covers 16 residues. V was pared by 0 bases and J by 8 bases, with 12 bases of the junction left unmatched. The CDR3 protein is CASSLAGTEGNGGYTF. CDR3 bases: TGTGCCAGCAGCTTAGCGGGGACAGAGGGCAATGGCGGCTACACCTTC. Full variable domain (remainder filled in from reference TRBV7-9 and TRBJ1-2): DTGVSQNPRHKITKRGQNVTFRCDPISEHNRLYWYRQTLGQGPEFLTYFQNEAQLEKSRLLSDRFSAERPKGSFSTLEIQRTEQGDSAMYLCASSLAGTEGNGGYTFGSGTRLTVV.

The rearrangement uses TRBV7-9 and TRBJ2-7; 7 nucleotides agree with TRBD2. CDR1 is SEHNR, CDR2 FQNEAQ, per germline (reference sequence). V lost 3 bases, J lost 2 bases, and 7 bases stayed unmatched. The CDR3 is 15 residues long. The CDR3 region is CASSFPLGTTYEQYF. For the CDR3, the DNA is TGTGCCAGCAGCTTTCCCCTCGGGACTACCTACGAGCAGTACTTC.

The chain couples TRBV9 to TRBJ1-3; D unclear. CDR1 SGDLS and CDR2 YYNGEE come from the germline V gene. V was shortened by 3 bases and J by 0 bases, with 4 bases between the two germline ends. The CDR3 covers 13 residues. CDR3 sequence reads: CASSEPSGNTIYF. DNA of the CDR3: TGTGCCAGCAGCGAGCCCTCTGGAAACACCATATATTTT. The complete variable domain, with remaining parts taken from reference TRBV9 and TRBJ1-3, reads DSGVTQTPKHLITATGQRVTLRCSPRSGDLSVYWYQQSLDQGLQFLIQYYNGEERAKGNILERFSAQQFPDLHSELNLSSLELGDSALYFCASSEPSGNTIYFGEGSWLTVV.

The gene calls are TRBV24-1 and TRBJ1-2; D uncertain. Germline V lookup: CDR1 KGHDR, CDR2 SFDVKD. This CDR3 contains 12 residues. V lost 5 bases to trimming and J lost 4 bases, with 7 bases between them. CDR3 bases: TGTGCCACCAGTGTCGGGAGCTATGGCTACACCTTC. It translates to CATSVGSYGYTF.

The rearrangement links TRBV7-9 to TRBJ1-1; tentatively, D is TRBD1 (6 bases). V was cut by 1 base and J by 8 bases, with 8 bases left in between. The CDR3 has 12 amino acids. Germline V gene data show CDR1 as SEHNR and CDR2 as FQNEAQ (reference sequence). The CDR3 nucleotides read TGTGCCAGCAGCTTAGGGACAGCGGAAGCTTTCTTT. Translating gives CASSLGTAEAFF. Combining the CDR3 with reference TRBV7-9 and TRBJ1-1 gives the whole variable domain DTGVSQNPRHKITKRGQNVTFRCDPISEHNRLYWYRQTLGQGPEFLTYFQNEAQLEKSRLLSDRFSAERPKGSFSTLEIQRTEQGDSAMYLCASSLGTAEAFFGQGTRLTVV.

The DNA of the CDR3 is TGCAGTGCTAGTGGGGACAGGGGCCCTGAAGCTTTCTTT. Translating gives CSASGDRGPEAFF. This chain joins TRBV20-1 and TRBJ1-1, with TRBD1 matching 10 bases. The CDR3 has 13 amino acids. Per germline, CDR1 DFQATT and CDR2 SNEGSKA (reference sequence). With V trimmed by 3 bases and J by 6 bases, 4 bases remained unmatched.

The chain uses TRBV6-5 and TRBJ2-7, with 7 bases fitting TRBD1. V was pared by 5 bases and J by 3 bases, with 7 bases of the junction left unmatched. CDR1 and CDR2 (germline): MNHEY, SVGAGI. This CDR3 comprises 14 residues. CDR3 DNA: TGTGCCAGCAGTAACAGGGGCTCAAACTACGAGCAGTACTTC. This codes for CASSNRGSNYEQYF.

The rearrangement joins TRBV28 to TRBJ2-7, with 9 bases that match TRBD1. The CDR3 runs to 14 residues. V dropped 0 bases and J dropped 3; count of bases not matched to a gene: 0. In germline, CDR1 is MDHEN, CDR2 SYDVKM. CDR3 in DNA: TGTGCCAGCAGTTTATGGGACAGGGGCTACGAGCAGTACTTC. Its protein product is CASSLWDRGYEQYF.

As DNA, the CDR3 is TGTGCCTGGAGCTTTGGCGGGGATAGTTATCAGCCCCAGCATTTT. This gives the protein CAWSFGGDSYQPQHF. The chain joins TRBV30 to TRBJ1-5; the D is unclear. Between the trimmed V and J ends, which lost 3 bases and 5 bases, there was a span of 17 bases. The CDR3 totals 15 residues. Germline-derived CDR1 and CDR2 are GTSNPN and SVGIG (reference sequence).

CDR3 residues: CASSLALTRGTEAFF. DNA of the CDR3: TGCGCCAGCAGCTTGGCCCTAACGAGAGGCACTGAAGCTTTCTTT. V is TRBV5-1 and J is TRBJ1-1; no firm D call. This CDR3 comprises 15 residues. Germline values: CDR1 SGHRS, CDR2 YFSETQ. V dropped 0 bases and J dropped 4 bases, with 13 bases sitting between them.

The chain recombines TRBV5-1 with TRBJ2-1; 10 bases line up with TRBD2. V lost 1 base and J lost 8; bases outside the gene matches: 15. This CDR3 has 18 residues. From germline, CDR1 is SGHRS and CDR2 YFSETQ. Written as DNA, the CDR3 is TGCGCCAGCAGCTTGCTTTCAGGGTCACTAGCGGGGTTAGATGAGCAGTTCTTC. Encoded protein: CASSLLSGSLAGLDEQFF.

In its sample, this clone was seen once. V gene TRBV30 combines with J gene TRBJ2-1, with D possibly matching TRBD1 (6 bases). CDR3 length: 14 residues. Trimming took off 3 bases at V and 2 bases at J, with 11 bases between the two ends. Germline CDR1 and CDR2: GTSNPN and SVGIG (reference sequence). The CDR3 coding sequence is TGTGCCTGGAGACGGGCAGGGGCCTACAATGAGCAGTTCTTC. Protein product: CAWRRAGAYNEQFF.

The chain has TRBV27 and TRBJ1-2; 9 nucleotides agree with TRBD1. CDR1 is MNHEY and CDR2 is SMNVEV in the germline V gene (reference sequence). V trimming: 2 bases; J trimming: 4 bases; junction bases outside the gene matches: 11. This CDR3 comprises 17 residues. DNA of the CDR3: TGTGCCAGCAGTTTAAAAGGTGGGACAGGGCGATTCTATGGCTACACCTTC. Translating it yields CASSLKGGTGRFYGYTF.

In nucleotides, the CDR3 is TGTGCCAGCAGCGTAGTTCCGACAGGCTACGAGCAGTACTTC. Protein product: CASSVVPTGYEQYF. V is TRBV9 and J is TRBJ2-7, with D perhaps TRBD1 (6 bases). Germline lookup yields CDR1 SGDLS and CDR2 YYNGEE. The V end lost 0 bases, the J end lost 3 bases, and 10 bases lay between the germline ends. This CDR3 has 14 residues.

The chain joins TRBV28 to TRBJ1-5; no clear D gene. V lost 5 bases, J lost 3 bases, and 8 bases lay in between. This CDR3 spans 13 amino acids. The germline V gene encodes CDR1 MDHEN and CDR2 SYDVKM. CDR3 sequence (DNA): TGTGCCAGCAGTCCACATACCAATCAGCCCCAGCATTTT. It is translated as CASSPHTNQPQHF.

This clone was seen a handful of times. This chain uses TRBV5-5 with TRBJ1-1, with TRBD1 matching 9 bases. V trimming: 0 bases; J trimming: 3 bases; junction bases outside the gene matches: 9. The CDR3 contains 17 residues. Germline values: CDR1 SGHKS, CDR2 YYEKEE (reference sequence). The CDR3 coding sequence is TGTGCCAGCAGCTTGGGGGAAGGACAGGGGTTCTACACTGAAGCTTTCTTT. Its translation is CASSLGEGQGFYTEAFF.

The J gene is TRBJ2-7, the V gene TRBV7-2, with TRBD1 matching over 8 bases. Germline CDR1 reads SGHTA; CDR2 reads FQGNSA. CDR3 size: 14 residues. J lost 3 bases, V lost 4 bases, and 5 bases had no gene match. CDR3 DNA: TGTGCCAGCAGCTGGGACAGGAATATCTACGAGCAGTACTTC. Its translation is CASSWDRNIYEQYF.

The chain recombines TRBV3-1 (or the pseudogene TRBV3-2) with TRBJ2-7; the match to TRBD1 covers 11 bases. This CDR3 has 14 amino acids. CDR1 is LGHDT and CDR2 is YNNKEL in the germline V gene (reference sequence). Trimming took 6 bases from V and 4 from J; bases not matched to a gene: 5. CDR3 residues: CASRSGQGDYEQYF. CDR3 nucleotides: TGTGCCAGCAGATCGGGACAGGGGGATTACGAGCAGTACTTC.

This chain uses TRBV21-1 with TRBJ2-6; the table's D call, TRBD1, has no DNA check behind it. TRBV21-1 is a pseudogene locus. This CDR3 has 20 amino acids. The CDR3 coding sequence is TGTGCCAGCAGCAAAGCGCAAAGAGACAGGAAAATTTCTGGGGCCAACGTCCTGACTTTC. Its translation is CASSKAQRDRKISGANVLTF.

V is TRBV28 and J is TRBJ1-1, with D possibly TRBD1 on 6 matching bases. Germline V gene data show CDR1 as MDHEN and CDR2 as SYDVKM. The V end lost 3 bases, the J end lost 0 bases, and 11 bases lay between the germline ends. The CDR3 spans 15 residues. CDR3 region: CASSFWGRMNTEAFF. The CDR3 DNA reads as TGTGCCAGCAGTTTTTGGGGGCGTATGAACACTGAAGCTTTCTTT.

DNA of the CDR3: TGTGCCAGCAGCTTTCTAACGGGACAGGGGAACTACGAGCAGTACTTC. It is translated as CASSFLTGQGNYEQYF. The J gene is TRBJ2-7, the V gene TRBV7-2; 10 bases fit TRBD1. CDR1 is SGHTA and CDR2 is FQGNSA in the germline V gene. There are 16 residues in the CDR3. The trim removed 3 bases at V and 3 bases at J, leaving 8 bases unmatched.

The rearrangement links TRBV7-9 to TRBJ2-1; 7 bases match TRBD2. Looked up from germline, CDR1 is SEHNR and CDR2 is FQNEAQ (reference sequence). CDR3 length equals 15 residues. Trimming cost V 6 bases and J 0 bases; bases outside gene matches: 5. The CDR3 nucleotides read TGTGCCAGCAGGGGCGGCGGGAGCTCCTACAATGAGCAGTTCTTC. This translates into CASRGGGSSYNEQFF.

The chain carries TRBV7-2 and TRBJ2-7; weak D call: TRBD1 (5 bases). The CDR3 is made up of 13 amino acids. The germline V gene encodes CDR1 SGHTA and CDR2 FQGNSA. Trimming removed 5 bases from V and 5 bases from J, with 13 bases in between. CDR3 sequence reads: CASSPRQGNEQYF. The CDR3 DNA reads as TGTGCCAGCAGCCCCCGCCAGGGTAACGAGCAGTACTTC.

In its sample, this clone was seen a few times. The rearrangement uses TRBV5-1 and TRBJ1-4, with TRBD1 matching over 7 bases. Germline lookup yields CDR1 SGHRS and CDR2 YFSETQ. The CDR3 is 15 amino acids. Trimming cost V 2 bases and J 5 bases; bases outside gene matches: 6. CDR3 sequence: CASSLLGQLNEKLFF. CDR3 nucleotides: TGCGCCAGCAGCTTATTGGGACAGCTAAATGAAAAACTGTTTTTT. The full variable domain, in which reference TRBV5-1 and TRBJ1-4 provide the parts outside the CDR3, is KAGVTQTPRYLIKTRGQQVTLSCSPISGHRSVSWYQQTPGQGLQFLFEYFSETQRNKGNFPGRFSGRQFSNSRSEMNVSTLELGDSALYLCASSLLGQLNEKLFFGSGTQLSVL.

J is TRBJ1-6 and V is TRBV28, with unresolved D. Germline CDR1 reads MDHEN; CDR2 reads SYDVKM. V was trimmed by 5 bases and J by 9 bases, leaving 5 bases between them. The CDR3 totals 11 residues. The CDR3, as DNA: TGTGCCAGCAGTGCCGGTTCACCCCTCCACTTT. Its protein product is CASSAGSPLHF. The variable domain in full, completed from reference TRBV28 and TRBJ1-6, reads DVKVTQSSRYLVKRTGEKVFLECVQDMDHENMFWYRQDPGLGLRLIYFSYDVKMKEKGDIPEGYSVSREKKERFSLILESASTNQTSMYLCASSAGSPLHFGNGTRLTVT.